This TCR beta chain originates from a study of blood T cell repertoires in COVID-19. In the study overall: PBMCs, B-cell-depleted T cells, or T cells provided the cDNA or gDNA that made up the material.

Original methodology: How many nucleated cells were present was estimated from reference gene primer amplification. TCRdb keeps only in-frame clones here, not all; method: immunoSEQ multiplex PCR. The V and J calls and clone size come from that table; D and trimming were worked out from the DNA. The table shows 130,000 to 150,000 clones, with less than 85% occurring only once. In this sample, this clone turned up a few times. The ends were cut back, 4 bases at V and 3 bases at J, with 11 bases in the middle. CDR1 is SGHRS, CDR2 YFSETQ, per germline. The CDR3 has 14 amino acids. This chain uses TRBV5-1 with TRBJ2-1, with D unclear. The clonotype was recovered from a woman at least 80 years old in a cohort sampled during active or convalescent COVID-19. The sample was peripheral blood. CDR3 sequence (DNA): TGCGCCAGCAGCATGGACGGTTACTACAATGAGCAGTTCTTC. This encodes CASSMDGYYNEQFF.